The 28 T cell receptor beta chains listed next were all sequenced from one sample in a study of control samples from healthy donors and cancer patients. The method was immunoSEQ multiplex PCR; TCRdb's version includes in-frame clones alone and lacks a portion of them. There are roughly 130,000 clones in the sample; 80% to 95% occur only once, and roughly 8.8% lies in the top ten. Sequencing was performed on blood. The receptors here all came from a young man in good health.

V usage is TRBV4-1 and J usage is TRBJ2-7, with TRBD1 matching over 7 bases. The CDR3 covers 14 residues. V trimming: 3 bases; J trimming: 3 bases; junction bases outside the gene matches: 5. Germline CDR1 is MGHRA and CDR2 is YSYEKL. The CDR3 DNA reads TGCGCCAGCAGCCAGGGGACAGCCTTCTACGAGCAGTACTTC. Amino acids: CASSQGTAFYEQYF.

The chain links TRBV3-1 (or the pseudogene TRBV3-2) to TRBJ2-1; D gene uncertain. With 1 base removed from V and 5 bases from J, the gap between germline ends came to 9 bases. The CDR3 extends over 14 amino acids. Germline values: CDR1 LGHDT, CDR2 YNNKEL (reference sequence). The CDR3 loop is CASSQVWGDNEQFF. The CDR3 DNA is TGTGCCAGCAGCCAAGTCTGGGGTGACAATGAGCAGTTCTTC.

This clone is a singleton in its sample. The CDR3 loop is CASSPPGLAGAGELFF. CDR3 DNA sequence: TGCGCCAGCAGCCCACCGGGACTAGCGGGGGCCGGGGAGCTGTTTTTT. The genes are TRBV5-1 and TRBJ2-2, with 14 positions matching TRBD2. The CDR3 runs to 16 residues. V dropped 4 bases and J dropped 6; count of bases not matched to a gene: 5. Germline assignment: CDR1 SGHRS and CDR2 YFSETQ.

The chain combines TRBV11-2 with TRBJ2-7, with D possibly matching TRBD2 (7 bases). The germline gives CDR1 SGHAT, CDR2 FQNNGV. Trimming took 6 bases from V and 8 from J, leaving 14 bases between them. The CDR3 has 12 residues. This CDR3 reads CASSYAGAQQYF. The CDR3 DNA reads TGTGCCAGCAGTTACGCGGGGGCCCAGCAGTACTTC.

The chain is built from TRBV27 and TRBJ1-6; D remains unclear. The germline V gene encodes CDR1 MNHEY and CDR2 SMNVEV (reference sequence). V was clipped by 5 bases and J by 7 bases, with 12 bases between them. The CDR3 is 14 residues long. In nucleotides, the CDR3 is TGTGCCAGCAGTCCCCGAAGAGGAAATTCACCCCTCCACTTT. Protein sequence: CASSPRRGNSPLHF.

The genes are TRBV2 and TRBJ1-1; no firm D call. Trimming took off 3 bases at V and 3 bases at J, with 8 bases between the two ends. The germline V gene has CDR1 SNHLY and CDR2 FYNNEI. The CDR3 totals 13 residues. CDR3 residues: CASSDPGYTEAFF. The CDR3 bases are TGTGCCAGCAGTGATCCCGGTTACACTGAAGCTTTCTTT.

This chain uses TRBV6-6 with TRBJ1-4, with 8 nucleotides matching TRBD1. V gave up 5 bases and J gave up 7 bases; unmatched junction bases: 3. Germline CDR1 and CDR2: MNHNY and SVGAGI (reference sequence). The CDR3 length is 13 residues. The CDR3 bases are TGTGCCAGCAGTCGGGACAGGTTTGAAAAACTGTTTTTT. Translated, it gives CASSRDRFEKLFF.

The chain couples TRBV12-5 to TRBJ2-3; 9 positions agree with TRBD2. Losses at the gene ends were 1 base for V and 5 bases for J; bases not matched to a gene: 16. CDR1 is LGHNT, CDR2 FRNRAP, per germline. This CDR3 is 19 amino acids long. This CDR3 reads CASGLAPGLAGGAKDTQYF. CDR3 in DNA: TGTGCTAGTGGTTTGGCCCCGGGGCTCGCGGGGGGGGCCAAAGATACGCAGTATTTT.

The CDR3 sequence is CASSLGSTGFYEQYF. CDR3 DNA: TGTGCCAGCAGCTTAGGCTCAACGGGGTTCTACGAGCAGTACTTC. The V gene is TRBV7-6, the J gene TRBJ2-7; a possible D gene is TRBD2 (5 bases). Trimming removed 1 base at V and 3 bases at J, with 13 bases between. In germline, CDR1 is SGHVS, CDR2 FNYEAQ. This CDR3 has 15 residues.

The CDR3 region has the DNA TGTGCCAGCAGCGTAGACGGGACAGCGAACACTGAAGCTTTCTTT. Translating it yields CASSVDGTANTEAFF. V and J are TRBV9 and TRBJ1-1, with 7 bases matching TRBD1. The CDR3 has 15 amino acids. Germline assignment: CDR1 SGDLS and CDR2 YYNGEE. J was trimmed by 1 base and V by 0 bases; bases with no gene match: 3.

This rearrangement joins TRBV4-1 to TRBJ1-1; possible D gene TRBD1, 6 bases. V dropped 0 bases and J dropped 1 base, with 12 bases sitting between them. CDR1 is MGHRA, CDR2 YSYEKL, per germline. The CDR3 covers 16 residues. CDR3 amino acids: CASSQEGAGANTEAFF. The CDR3 DNA follows: TGCGCCAGCAGCCAAGAAGGGGCAGGGGCGAACACTGAAGCTTTCTTT.

The chain is built from TRBV6-6 and TRBJ1-2; D might be TRBD1 (6 bases). V shed 8 bases and J shed 2 bases, with 18 bases lying between them. Germline V CDR1 and CDR2: MNHNY, SVGAGI (reference sequence). This CDR3 contains 15 residues. CDR3 loop: CASLDSRGPNYGYTF. CDR3 coding DNA: TGTGCCAGCCTTGACTCCAGGGGACCAAACTATGGCTACACCTTC.

The chain uses TRBV15 and TRBJ1-6; 9 nucleotides line up with TRBD1. Trimming removed 3 bases from V and 2 bases from J; junction bases left unmatched: 2. From germline, CDR1 is LNHNV and CDR2 YYDKDF (reference sequence). The CDR3 length is 16 residues. CDR3 bases: TGTGCCACCAGCAGGGGGGACAGGGCCTATAATTCACCCCTCCACTTT. This encodes CATSRGDRAYNSPLHF.

This sequence joins TRBV6-5 and TRBJ1-1; possibly TRBD1 for D (6 bases). The CDR3 consists of 14 residues. Looked up from germline, CDR1 is MNHEY and CDR2 is SVGAGI. V shed 6 bases and J shed 4 bases, with 15 bases lying between them. CDR3 in amino acids: CASRIQGRGTEAFF. The CDR3 nucleotides read TGTGCCAGCAGGATACAGGGACGTGGCACTGAAGCTTTCTTT.

This chain joins TRBV6-6 and TRBJ2-5; 7 nucleotides agree with TRBD2. In germline, CDR1 is MNHNY, CDR2 SVGAGI (reference sequence). This CDR3 comprises 14 residues. V was pared by 7 bases and J by 9 bases, with 14 bases of the junction left unmatched. The CDR3 bases are TGTGCCAGCACGCGAGGACTAGATAGTTTGTCCCAGTACTTC. Translated, it gives CASTRGLDSLSQYF.

The chain combines TRBV18 with TRBJ1-5; D is undetermined. Per germline, CDR1 KGHSH and CDR2 LQKENI. Between the trimmed V and J ends, which lost 3 bases and 4 bases, there was a span of 10 bases. The CDR3 sequence is 14 residues long. The CDR3 DNA reads TGTGCCAGCTCACCTGGTCAGCCGAATCAGCCCCAGCATTTT. Translating gives CASSPGQPNQPQHF.

The chain has TRBV12-5 and TRBJ1-4; 7 bases align to TRBD1. Looked up from germline, CDR1 is LGHNT and CDR2 is FRNRAP. Unmatched junction bases numbered 12, after V lost 1 base and J lost 10 bases. This CDR3 has 16 amino acids. The CDR3 DNA follows: TGTGCTAGTGGTTTGGGACAACAGGGGATCGGAAGAAAACTGTTTTTT. Translating it yields CASGLGQQGIGRKLFF.

This clone was found once. The rearrangement uses TRBV3-1 (or the pseudogene TRBV3-2) and TRBJ1-3; possibly TRBD1 for D (5 bases). This CDR3 spans 16 amino acids. Germline V gene sequence: CDR1 LGHDT, CDR2 YNNKEL (reference sequence). Trimming removed 0 bases from V and 3 bases from J, with 12 bases in between. The chain's CDR3 is CASSQDRPGSGNTIYF. Written as DNA, the CDR3 is TGTGCCAGCAGCCAAGATCGCCCAGGGAGTGGAAACACCATATATTTT.

There are a few counts of this clone. J is TRBJ2-3 and V is TRBV2; 10 nucleotides line up with TRBD1. CDR1 is SNHLY and CDR2 is FYNNEI in the germline V gene. J gave up 2 bases and V 5 bases, and 4 bases lay outside the gene matches. The CDR3 consists of 15 residues. As DNA, the CDR3 is TGTGCCAGCAGTCAGGGACAGGGGTTCACAGATACGCAGTATTTT. It specifies CASSQGQGFTDTQYF.

The chain combines TRBV12-3 or TRBV12-4 with TRBJ2-6; D is ambiguous. This CDR3 is built from 11 residues. V gave up 3 bases and J gave up 6 bases, with 0 bases separating them. The CDR3 loop is CASSLANVLTF. The CDR3 coding sequence is TGTGCCAGCAGTTTGGCCAACGTCCTGACTTTC.

V is TRBV5-5 and J is TRBJ1-2; 9 bases are a match to TRBD1. Germline CDR1 and CDR2: SGHKS and YYEKEE (reference sequence). This CDR3 contains 15 residues. The junction had 8 bases not matched to a gene; V was cut back by 3 bases and J by 5 bases. In nucleotides, the CDR3 is TGTGCCAGCAGCTCGCCGGACAGGGGAGGTTATGGCTACACCTTC. Translated: CASSSPDRGGYGYTF.

The CDR3 protein is CASSTNTGELFF. The CDR3 DNA follows: TGTGCCAGCAGCACGAACACCGGGGAGCTGTTTTTT. This rearrangement joins TRBV7-7 to TRBJ2-2; no clear D. This CDR3 contains 12 residues. V was trimmed by 5 bases and J by 0 bases, leaving 1 base between them. Germline V gives CDR1 SSHAT, CDR2 FNYEAQ (reference sequence).

This clone was picked up one time. The chain couples TRBV4-1 to TRBJ2-1, with 12 bases fitting TRBD2. Losses at the gene ends were 2 bases for V and 1 base for J; bases not matched to a gene: 9. The CDR3 totals 19 residues. Germline V lookup: CDR1 MGHRA, CDR2 YSYEKL. CDR3 region: CASSQKAASGGASYNEQFF. CDR3 nucleotides: TGCGCCAGCAGCCAAAAGGCGGCTAGCGGGGGGGCGTCCTACAATGAGCAGTTCTTC.

This chain links TRBV5-4 with TRBJ2-3; TRBD1 matches at 9 bases. The CDR3 runs to 13 residues. Germline V gene lookup returns CDR1 SGHNT and CDR2 YYREEE (reference sequence). V was clipped by 4 bases and J by 6 bases; unmatched bases: 3. The CDR3 DNA sequence: TGTGCCAGCAGCCCACAGGGGGCCGATACGCAGTATTTT. Its translation: CASSPQGADTQYF. The whole variable domain, filled in from reference TRBV5-4 and TRBJ2-3, reads ETGVTQSPTHLIKTRGQQVTLRCSSQSGHNTVSWYQQALGQGPQFIFQYYREEENGRGNFPPRFSGLQFPNYSSELNVNALELDDSALYLCASSPQGADTQYFGPGTRLTVL.

The DNA for the CDR3 is TGTGCCAGCAGTCCGCAAAAAACAGGGCGAGAGACCCAGTACTTC. This encodes CASSPQKTGRETQYF. J is TRBJ2-5 and V is TRBV27; tentative D call: TRBD1 (6 bases). This CDR3 comprises 15 residues. The germline V gene has CDR1 MNHEY and CDR2 SMNVEV (reference sequence). V was clipped by 5 bases and J by 4 bases, with 17 bases between them.

This chain connects TRBV27 to TRBJ2-3; the D is unclear. From germline, CDR1 is MNHEY and CDR2 SMNVEV (reference sequence). V was trimmed by 3 bases and J by 2 bases, leaving 21 bases between them. The CDR3 spans 18 residues. CDR3 nucleotides: TGTGCCAGCAGTTTCTACTCTAGGACCCCAGCTCCCACAGATACGCAGTATTTT. Translated, it gives CASSFYSRTPAPTDTQYF.

This chain uses TRBV5-1 with TRBJ1-3; 8 bases fit TRBD1. The CDR3 consists of 17 residues. J was trimmed by 0 bases and V by 3 bases; bases with no gene match: 8. Germline V gives CDR1 SGHRS, CDR2 YFSETQ. CDR3 sequence (DNA): TGCGCCAGCAGCTATTGGGACAGGAGGACCTCTGGAAACACCATATATTTT. Amino acids: CASSYWDRRTSGNTIYF.

The rearrangement uses TRBV6-6 and TRBJ2-7; TRBD2 matches 8 bases. The CDR3 extends over 15 amino acids. V was clipped by 6 bases and J by 7 bases; unmatched bases: 14. CDR1 MNHNY and CDR2 SVGAGI come from the germline V gene (reference sequence). The DNA of the CDR3 is TGTGCCAGCAGCCCCCTTCGGAGCGGGGGCACGGAGCAGTACTTC. Its translation: CASSPLRSGGTEQYF.